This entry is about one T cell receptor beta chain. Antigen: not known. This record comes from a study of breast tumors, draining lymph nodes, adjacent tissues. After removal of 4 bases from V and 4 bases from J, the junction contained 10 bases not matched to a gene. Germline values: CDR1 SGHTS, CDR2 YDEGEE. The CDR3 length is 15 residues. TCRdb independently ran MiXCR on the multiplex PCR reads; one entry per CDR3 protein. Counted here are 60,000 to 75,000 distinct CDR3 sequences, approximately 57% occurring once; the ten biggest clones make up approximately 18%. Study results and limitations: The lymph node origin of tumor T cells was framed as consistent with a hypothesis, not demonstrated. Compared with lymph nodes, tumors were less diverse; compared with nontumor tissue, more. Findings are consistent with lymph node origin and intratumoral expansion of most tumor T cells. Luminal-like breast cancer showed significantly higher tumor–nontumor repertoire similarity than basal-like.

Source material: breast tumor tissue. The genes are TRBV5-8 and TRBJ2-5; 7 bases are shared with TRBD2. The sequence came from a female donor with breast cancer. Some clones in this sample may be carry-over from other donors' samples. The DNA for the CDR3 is TGTGCCAGCAGCCAAGATGGCGGGAGTGGAGAGACCCAGTACTTC. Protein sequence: CASSQDGGSGETQYF.